The following is a T cell receptor beta chain sequence with its context. What it recognizes is unknown. Profiling relied on immunoSEQ multiplex PCR, and the TCRdb table lists in-frame clones only, not all of them. The table records about 46,000 clones, more than 80% of them present only once. This sample is drawn from a study of Tregs in tolerant kidney transplant recipients. The CDR3 extends over 19 amino acids. Trimming took 3 bases from V and 1 from J, leaving 21 bases between them. Germline CDR1 and CDR2: KGHSH and LQKENI. Unstimulated Tregs (CD4+CD25+CD127-) and CD4+CD25- non-Tregs were sorted from PBMCs. Thawed PBMCs were rested overnight at 37°C with 200 to 250 IU/ml IL-2 before regulatory T cell sorting. Study-level findings and limits: Findings come from small patient numbers and require larger validation.

Sequenced sample: Tregs from blood. The chain carries TRBV18 and TRBJ1-4; weak D call: TRBD1 (5 bases). The receptor was isolated from a human donor in good health. Here the CDR3 reads CASSPAKAGDRGTNEKLFF. The CDR3 nucleotides are TGTGCCAGCTCACCCGCTAAGGCGGGGGATCGCGGAACTAATGAAAAACTGTTTTTT. The whole variable domain, remainder taken from reference TRBV18 and TRBJ1-4, is NAGVMQNPRHLVRRRGQEARLRCSPMKGHSHVYWYRQLPEEGLKFMVYLQKENIIDESGMPKERFSAEFPKEGPSILRIQQVVRGDSAAYFCASSPAKAGDRGTNEKLFFGSGTQLSVL.